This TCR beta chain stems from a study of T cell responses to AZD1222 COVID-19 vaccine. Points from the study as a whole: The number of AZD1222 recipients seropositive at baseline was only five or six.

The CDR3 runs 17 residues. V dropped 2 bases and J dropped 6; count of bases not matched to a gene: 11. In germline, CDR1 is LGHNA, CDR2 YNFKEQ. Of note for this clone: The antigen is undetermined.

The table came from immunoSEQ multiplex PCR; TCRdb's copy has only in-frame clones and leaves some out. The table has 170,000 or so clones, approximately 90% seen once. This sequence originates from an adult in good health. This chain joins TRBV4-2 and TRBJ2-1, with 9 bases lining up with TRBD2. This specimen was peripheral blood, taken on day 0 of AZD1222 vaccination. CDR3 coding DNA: TGTGCCAGCAGCCAACTACTAATAGGCGGGGGGGGCAATGAGCAGTTCTTC. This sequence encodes CASSQLLIGGGGNEQFF.